The T cell receptor beta chain described here comes from a study of blood T cells in healthy people across ages. Findings and caveats of the study: Older individuals had lower TCR beta diversity per million T cells (the decline was roughly linear).

Trimming left V 1 base short and J 9 bases short, with 13 bases between. The CDR3 runs 15 residues. Next came a second PCR, run for about 7 to 12 cycles, which used a sample-barcoded 5' primer along with a J-beta primer mix. Tags on each cDNA molecule came from a template-switch adaptor with 12 random nucleotides. Sequencing of every sample gave 3 million or more CDR3-containing paired-end reads. Via MiXCR, TCRdb re-called the 5' RACE reads, giving one row per CDR3 protein. The sample lists roughly 700,000 distinct CDR3 sequences; about 30% were seen once. Regarding this clonotype: Its cognate antigen is unknown.

The chain employs TRBV12-3 or TRBV12-4 and TRBJ1-6; maybe TRBD1 (5 bases). Sequencing was done on a sample of blood. The sequence was collected from a woman aged 80 or over in good health. The CDR3 nucleotides read TGTGCCAGCAGTTTAGGTCAGGGTCGGCTTTCACCCCTCCACTTT. Its translation is CASSLGQGRLSPLHF.